This T cell receptor beta chain is from a study of blood T cell repertoires in COVID-19. Study in general: PBMCs, B-cell-depleted T cells, or T cells were the source of the cDNA or gDNA that made up the material.

The ends were cut back, 3 bases at V and 4 bases at J, with 11 bases in the middle. CDR1 KGHDR and CDR2 SFDVKD come from the germline V gene. The CDR3 has 14 residues. TCRdb's table, derived via immunoSEQ multiplex PCR, lists solely in-frame clones and lacks some. The sample contains 30,000 or so clones, 70% to 90% of which appear only once. Sequenced input: peripheral blood. The sequence came from a woman aged 80 or over with active or convalescent COVID-19. The chain has TRBV24-1 and TRBJ1-2, with a tentative D call TRBD1 (5 bases). The CDR3 is CATSDRDRTYGYTF. The CDR3 coding sequence is TGTGCCACCAGTGATCGAGACAGAACCTATGGCTACACCTTC.